The sequence of this T cell receptor beta chain was determined in a study of blood T cells in healthy people across ages (dated by TCRdb to between 2014 and 2017). Describing the broader study: Template switching captured roughly one uniquely barcoded TCR beta cDNA molecule per two T cells in model experiments. To avoid experimental bias, donors of different ages were spread randomly across the sequencing lanes. Two additional independent replicas of 1 million unique cDNA reads from the same blood draw were analyzed for two donors (one aged 18 to 30 and one aged 80 or older). Four age groups were formed from the donors: young (average approximately 15 years), middle-aged (around 41), aged (around 68) and long-lived (82). Using deep sequencing normalized with unique cDNA molecular identifiers, the study measured how TCR beta repertoire diversity changes with age. General study outcomes and caveats: Estimates of total diversity based on one million sequenced T cells were regarded as lower bounds and as underestimates. Because profiling used bulk unsorted PBMCs, naive and antigen-experienced compartments could not be compared conclusively. Observed TCR beta diversity per million T cells fell roughly linearly with age, and a significant reduction was already apparent by age around 36. Donor CMV infection status was unknown, potentially confounding age-related changes in expanded clonotypes. Observed TCR beta diversity correlated strongly with the percentage of naive T cells measured by flow cytometry. Compared with the aged group, the long-lived group had more naive CD4+ T cells, fewer expanded clones and increased TCR diversity, a pattern suggesting age selection.

A word on this clonotype: There is no known antigen for this receptor. No base qualities exist here, and no much larger clone lies one base off it.

Library creation used 5' RACE. Sequenced on an Illumina HiSeq 2500. The second PCR ran for about 6 to 11 cycles and used a J-beta primer mix along with a sample-barcoded 5' primer. Each TCR beta cDNA molecule received a unique molecular identifier from a template-switch 5' adaptor carrying 12 random nucleotides. At least 3 million CDR3-containing paired-end reads were obtained from each sample. All of the RNA was converted into first-strand cDNA using the Mint cDNA synthesis kit, with a TRBC-specific oligonucleotide serving as the primer. After uracil-DNA glycosylase treatment, a first 18-cycle PCR used universal primers M1SS and BC2_uni_R on all cDNA. Concerning the study's data processing: For normalization, 1 million high-quality reads were randomly selected from each sample, with every read carrying a distinct molecular identifier. Reads with shared molecular identifiers were discarded instead of being binned into consensus sequences. CDR3 identification, clonotype clustering and error correction used MiTCR with a Q25 quality threshold and the strictest error-elimination algorithm. A nonparametric unseen species model with Euler transformation was used to estimate a lower bound on total TCR beta diversity. TCRdb reprocessed the public reads (quality trimming at Q25 with fastp, clone calling with MiXCR) and kept in-frame beta chains. All rows with the same CDR3 protein become a single entry with the most common DNA and genes. The V and J calls and clone size come from TCRdb's table, not from the authors' own analysis. This sample comprises 920,000 or so distinct CDR3 sequences, more than 35% of them detected only once. Approximately 17% of the sample is taken by the ten largest.

The approximately 39 donors, aged about 6 to 90 years, were systemically healthy Caucasian individuals from Russia. Each donor gave about 9.2 milliliters of peripheral blood, drawn into EDTA-treated Vacutainer tubes. Ficoll-Paque density-gradient centrifugation was used to isolate PBMCs, with at least 6 million obtained per sample. Total RNA, at least 6 micrograms per sample, was extracted from PBMCs with Trizol reagent. The percentages of naive CD45RAhigh/CD27high T cells were determined by flow cytometry on a PBMC aliquot from every donor. Spanning cysteine to phenylalanine, the CDR3 consists of 16 amino acids. Kept here is only the CDR3 DNA, which spans 48 bases and is read in frame from base 1. Reading the germline V gene gives CDR1 ENHRY and CDR2 SYGVKD.

The chain is assembled from TRBV10-3 and TRBJ2-5; 7 junctional bases match TRBD2. The better agreement between TRBJ2-7 and the DNA end casts doubt on the J call. The TCR originated in a woman aged 55-69 years in good health. Specimen: blood. The CDR3 region has the sequence CAIRAGERSGDYEQYF. The DNA sequence is given as TGTGCCATCAGGGCGGGGGAACGATCGGGTGACTACGAGCAGTACTTC.